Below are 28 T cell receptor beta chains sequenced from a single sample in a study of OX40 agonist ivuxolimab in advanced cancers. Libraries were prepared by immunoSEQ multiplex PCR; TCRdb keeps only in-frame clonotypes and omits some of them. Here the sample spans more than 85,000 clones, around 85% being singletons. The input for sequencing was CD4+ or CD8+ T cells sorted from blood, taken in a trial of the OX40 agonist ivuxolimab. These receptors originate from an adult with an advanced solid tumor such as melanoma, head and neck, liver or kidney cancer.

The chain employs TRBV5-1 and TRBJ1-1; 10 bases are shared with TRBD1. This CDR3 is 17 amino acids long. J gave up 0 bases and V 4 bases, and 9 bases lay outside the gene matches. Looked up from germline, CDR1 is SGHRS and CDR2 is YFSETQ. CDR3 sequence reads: CASSPWTGGTMNTEAFF. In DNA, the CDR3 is TGCGCCAGCAGCCCATGGACAGGGGGGACTATGAACACTGAAGCTTTCTTT.

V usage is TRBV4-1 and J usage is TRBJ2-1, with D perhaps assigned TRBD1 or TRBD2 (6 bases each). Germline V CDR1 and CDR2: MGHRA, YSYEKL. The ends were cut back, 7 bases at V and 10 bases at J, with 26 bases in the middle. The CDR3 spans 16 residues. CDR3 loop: CASNPGVGGRLGEQFF. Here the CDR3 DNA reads TGCGCCAGCAATCCAGGTGTGGGGGGCCGCCTGGGAGAGCAGTTCTTC.

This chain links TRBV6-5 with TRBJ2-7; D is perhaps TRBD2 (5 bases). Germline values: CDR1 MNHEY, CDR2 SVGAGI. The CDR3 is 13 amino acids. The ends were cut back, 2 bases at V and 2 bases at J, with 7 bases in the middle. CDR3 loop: CASSYRDPYEQYF. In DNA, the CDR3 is TGTGCCAGCAGTTACCGGGATCCCTACGAGCAGTACTTC.

The CDR3 protein is CASNTLRLGAPYNEQFF. The CDR3, as DNA: TGTGCCAGCAACACCCTTCGTCTGGGGGCCCCCTACAATGAGCAGTTCTTC. The chain couples TRBV13 to TRBJ2-1; TRBD1 is a possible D gene (6 bases). The CDR3 contains 17 residues. Germline V gene lookup returns CDR1 PRHDT and CDR2 FYEKMQ (reference sequence). V lost 7 bases and J lost 2, with 21 bases in between.

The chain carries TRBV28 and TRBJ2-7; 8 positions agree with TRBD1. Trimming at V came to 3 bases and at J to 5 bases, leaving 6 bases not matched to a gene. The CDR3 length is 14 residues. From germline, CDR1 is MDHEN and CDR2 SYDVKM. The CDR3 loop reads CASSLPGGRNEQYF. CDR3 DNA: TGTGCCAGCAGTTTGCCAGGGGGCAGGAACGAGCAGTACTTC.

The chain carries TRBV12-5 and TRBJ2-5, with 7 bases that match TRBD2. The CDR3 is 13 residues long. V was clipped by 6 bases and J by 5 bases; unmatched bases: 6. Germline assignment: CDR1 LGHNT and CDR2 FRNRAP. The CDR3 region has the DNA TGTGCTAGTGGCTCCAGCGGGGCGGAGACCCAGTACTTC. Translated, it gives CASGSSGAETQYF.

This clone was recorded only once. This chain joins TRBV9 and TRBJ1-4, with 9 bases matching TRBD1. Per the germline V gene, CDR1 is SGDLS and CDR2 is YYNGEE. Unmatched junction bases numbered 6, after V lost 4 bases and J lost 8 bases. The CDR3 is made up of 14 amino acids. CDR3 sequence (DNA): TGTGCCAGCAGCCGGGGACAGGGCACAGAAAAACTGTTTTTT. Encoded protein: CASSRGQGTEKLFF.

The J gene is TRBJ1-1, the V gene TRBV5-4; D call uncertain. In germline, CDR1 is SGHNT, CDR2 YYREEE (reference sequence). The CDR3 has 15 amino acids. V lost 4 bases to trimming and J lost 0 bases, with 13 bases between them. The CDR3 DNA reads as TGTGCCAGCAGCATAACAAAGGCCCTGAACACTGAAGCTTTCTTT. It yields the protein CASSITKALNTEAFF.

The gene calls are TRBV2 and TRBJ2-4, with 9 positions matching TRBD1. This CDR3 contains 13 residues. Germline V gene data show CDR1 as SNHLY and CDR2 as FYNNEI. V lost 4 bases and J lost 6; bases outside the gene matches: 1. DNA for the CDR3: TGTGCCAGCAGTGGGGGACAGGGAAACATTCAGTACTTC. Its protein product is CASSGGQGNIQYF.

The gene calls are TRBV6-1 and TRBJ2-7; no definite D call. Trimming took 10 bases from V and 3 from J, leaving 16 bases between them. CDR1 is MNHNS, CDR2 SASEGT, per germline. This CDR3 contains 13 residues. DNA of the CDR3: TGTGCCACCCTGACGGCTAATCTCTACGAGCAGTACTTC. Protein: CATLTANLYEQYF.

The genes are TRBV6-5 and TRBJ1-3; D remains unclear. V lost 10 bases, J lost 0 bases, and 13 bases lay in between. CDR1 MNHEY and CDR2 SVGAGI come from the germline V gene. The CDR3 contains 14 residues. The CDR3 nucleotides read TGTGCCATCAGGAACCCCTCCTCTGGAAACACCATATATTTT. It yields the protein CAIRNPSSGNTIYF.

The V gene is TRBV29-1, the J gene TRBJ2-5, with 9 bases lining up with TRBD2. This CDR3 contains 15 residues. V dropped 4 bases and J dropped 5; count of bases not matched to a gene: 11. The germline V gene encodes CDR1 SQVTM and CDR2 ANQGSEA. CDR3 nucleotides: TGCAGCGTTGCACCCGCGGGGGGGGCAGGGGAGACCCAGTACTTC. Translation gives CSVAPAGGAGETQYF.

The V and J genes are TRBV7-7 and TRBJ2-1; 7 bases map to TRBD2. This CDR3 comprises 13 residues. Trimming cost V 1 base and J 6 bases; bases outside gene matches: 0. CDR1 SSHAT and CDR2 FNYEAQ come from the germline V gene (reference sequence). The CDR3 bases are TGTGCCAGCAGCTTAGGGGGGGGCAATGAGCAGTTCTTC. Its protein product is CASSLGGGNEQFF.

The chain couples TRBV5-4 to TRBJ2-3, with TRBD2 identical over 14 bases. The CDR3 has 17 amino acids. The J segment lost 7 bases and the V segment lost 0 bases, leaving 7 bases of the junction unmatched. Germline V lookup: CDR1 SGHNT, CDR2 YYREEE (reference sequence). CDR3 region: CASSLGGTSGSFYTQYF. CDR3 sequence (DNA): TGTGCCAGCAGCTTGGGAGGGACTAGCGGGAGCTTCTATACGCAGTATTTT.

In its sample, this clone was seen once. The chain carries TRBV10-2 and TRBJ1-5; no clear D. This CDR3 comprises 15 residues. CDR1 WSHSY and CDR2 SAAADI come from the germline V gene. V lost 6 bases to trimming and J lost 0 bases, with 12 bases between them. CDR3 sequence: CASSQDLYSNQPQHF. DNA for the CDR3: TGCGCCAGCAGCCAGGACCTATATAGCAATCAGCCCCAGCATTTT.

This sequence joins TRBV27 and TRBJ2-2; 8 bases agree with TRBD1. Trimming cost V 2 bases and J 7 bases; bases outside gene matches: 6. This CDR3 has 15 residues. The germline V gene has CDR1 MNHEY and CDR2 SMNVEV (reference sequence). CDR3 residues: CASSLRAGGDGELFF. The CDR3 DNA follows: TGTGCCAGCAGTTTAAGGGCAGGGGGCGACGGGGAGCTGTTTTTT.

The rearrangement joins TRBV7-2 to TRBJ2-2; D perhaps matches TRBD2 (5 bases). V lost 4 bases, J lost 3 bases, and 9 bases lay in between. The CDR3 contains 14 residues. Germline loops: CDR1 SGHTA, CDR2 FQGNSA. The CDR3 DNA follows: TGTGCCAGCAGCTGGGAGCGGTACACCGGGGAGCTGTTTTTT. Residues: CASSWERYTGELFF.

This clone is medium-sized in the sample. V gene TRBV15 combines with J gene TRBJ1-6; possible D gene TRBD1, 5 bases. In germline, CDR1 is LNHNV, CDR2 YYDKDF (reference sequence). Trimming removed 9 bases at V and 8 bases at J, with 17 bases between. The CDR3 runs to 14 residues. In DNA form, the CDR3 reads TGTGCCACAACACGCGGGACCTCTTATTCACCCCTCCACTTT. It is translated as CATTRGTSYSPLHF.

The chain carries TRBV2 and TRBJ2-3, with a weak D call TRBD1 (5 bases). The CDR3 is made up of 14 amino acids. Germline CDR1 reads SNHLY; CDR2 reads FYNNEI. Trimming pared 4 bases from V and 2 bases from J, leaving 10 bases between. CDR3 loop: CASSGQLPTDTQYF. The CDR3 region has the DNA TGTGCCAGCAGTGGACAGTTACCCACAGATACGCAGTATTTT. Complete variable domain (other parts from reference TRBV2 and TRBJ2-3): EPEVTQTPSHQVTQMGQEVILRCVPISNHLYFYWYRQILGQKVEFLVSFYNNEISEKSEIFDDQFSVERPDGSNFTLKIRSTKLEDSAMYFCASSGQLPTDTQYFGPGTRLTVL.

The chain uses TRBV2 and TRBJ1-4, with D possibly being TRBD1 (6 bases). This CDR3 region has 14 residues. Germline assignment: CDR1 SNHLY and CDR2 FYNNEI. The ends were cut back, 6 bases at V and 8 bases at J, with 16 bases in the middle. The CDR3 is CASRPGQFGEKLFF. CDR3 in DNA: TGTGCCAGCAGACCCGGACAGTTCGGAGAAAAACTGTTTTTT.

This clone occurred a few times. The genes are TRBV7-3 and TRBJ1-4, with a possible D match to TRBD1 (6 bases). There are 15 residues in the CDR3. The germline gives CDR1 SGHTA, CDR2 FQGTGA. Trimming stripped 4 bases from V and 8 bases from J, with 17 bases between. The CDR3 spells CASSSQGTSGEKLFF. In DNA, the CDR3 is TGTGCCAGCAGCTCCCAGGGGACCTCAGGGGAAAAACTGTTTTTT.

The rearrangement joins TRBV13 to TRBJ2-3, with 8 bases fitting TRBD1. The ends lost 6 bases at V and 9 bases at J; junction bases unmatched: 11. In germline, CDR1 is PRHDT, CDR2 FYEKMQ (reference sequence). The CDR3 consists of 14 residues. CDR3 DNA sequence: TGTGCCAGCAGTCAAGGGGACAGGTTCGGAACGCAGTATTTT. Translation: CASSQGDRFGTQYF.

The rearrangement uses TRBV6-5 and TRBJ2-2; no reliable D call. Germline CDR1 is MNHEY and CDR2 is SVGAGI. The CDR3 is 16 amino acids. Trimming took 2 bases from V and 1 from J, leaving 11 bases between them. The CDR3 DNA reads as TGTGCCAGCAGTTACCTGGCGGCCTGGAACACCGGGGAGCTGTTTTTT. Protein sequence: CASSYLAAWNTGELFF.

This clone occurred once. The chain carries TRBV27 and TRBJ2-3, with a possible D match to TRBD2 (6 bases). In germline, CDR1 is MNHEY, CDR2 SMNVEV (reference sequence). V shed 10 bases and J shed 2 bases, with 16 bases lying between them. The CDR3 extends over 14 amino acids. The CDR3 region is CATAGGTTTDTQYF. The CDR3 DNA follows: TGTGCCACCGCCGGGGGAACTACCACAGATACGCAGTATTTT.

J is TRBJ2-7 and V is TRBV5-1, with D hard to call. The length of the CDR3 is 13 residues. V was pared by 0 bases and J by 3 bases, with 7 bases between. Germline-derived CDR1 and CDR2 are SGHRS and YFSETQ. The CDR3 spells CASSLGLGYEQYF. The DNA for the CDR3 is TGCGCCAGCAGCTTGGGGCTAGGCTACGAGCAGTACTTC.

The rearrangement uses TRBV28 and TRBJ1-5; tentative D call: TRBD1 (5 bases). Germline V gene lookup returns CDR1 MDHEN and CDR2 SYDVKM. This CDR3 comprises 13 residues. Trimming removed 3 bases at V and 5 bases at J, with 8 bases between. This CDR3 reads CASSFTGDQPQHF. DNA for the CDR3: TGTGCCAGCAGTTTTACGGGGGATCAGCCCCAGCATTTT.

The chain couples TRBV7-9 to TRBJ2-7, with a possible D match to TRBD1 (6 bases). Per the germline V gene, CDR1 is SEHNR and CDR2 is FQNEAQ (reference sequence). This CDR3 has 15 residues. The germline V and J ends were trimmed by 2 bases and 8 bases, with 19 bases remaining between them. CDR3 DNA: TGTGCCAGCAGCTTATCAGGGGCCCTCCGTACGCAGCAGTACTTC. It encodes CASSLSGALRTQQYF. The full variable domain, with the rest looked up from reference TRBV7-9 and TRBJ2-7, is DTGVSQNPRHKITKRGQNVTFRCDPISEHNRLYWYRQTLGQGPEFLTYFQNEAQLEKSRLLSDRFSAERPKGSFSTLEIQRTEQGDSAMYLCASSLSGALRTQQYFGPGTRLTVT.

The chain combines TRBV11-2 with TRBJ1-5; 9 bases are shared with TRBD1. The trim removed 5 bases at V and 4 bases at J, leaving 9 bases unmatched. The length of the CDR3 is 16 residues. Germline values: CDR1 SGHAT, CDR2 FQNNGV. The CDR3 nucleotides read TGTGCCAGCAGCCGGGGACAGGGTGGTGGGAATCAGCCCCAGCATTTT. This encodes CASSRGQGGGNQPQHF. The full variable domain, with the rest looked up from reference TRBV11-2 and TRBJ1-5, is EAGVAQSPRYKIIEKRQSVAFWCNPISGHATLYWYQQILGQGPKLLIQFQNNGVVDDSQLPKDRFSAERLKGVDSTLKIQPAKLEDSAVYLCASSRGQGGGNQPQHFGDGTRLSIL.